This T cell receptor (beta chain) was sequenced in a study of identical twins. The study, taken as a whole, reports: Cord blood beta clonotypes present at high abundance carried fewer insertions; no such pattern appeared in memory repertoires. Zero-insertion results could be subject to partial confounding by invariant MAIT and iNKT cells. There was an excess of low generation probability in the out-of-frame alpha sequences that twins shared. Models underestimated TCR alpha sharing (out-of-frame) in monozygotic twins.

Between the trimmed V and J ends, which lost 12 bases and 2 bases, there was a span of 9 bases. Germline CDR1 is KGHDR and CDR2 is SFDVKD. The CDR3 totals 11 residues. MiXCR, applied by TCRdb to the 5' RACE reads, yields one record per CDR3 protein. This table holds approximately 94,000 distinct CDR3 sequences, 5.9% found once. A remark on this clonotype: No antigen is known for it.

The source material was memory T cells sorted from blood. This sequence joins TRBV24-1 and TRBJ2-5; tentative D call: TRBD2 (6 bases). The sequence was collected from a woman between 50 and 59 years old in good health. CDR3 region: CASTRQETQYF. The CDR3 DNA is TGTGCCTCGACTAGGCAAGAGACCCAGTACTTC.